This TCR beta chain is from a study of T cell responses to AZD1222 COVID-19 vaccine. Study-wide results and limits: Repertoire sampling was restricted to post-peak T cell response timepoints. Clonal diversity was possibly underestimated, and the donors were mostly white British, with more females.

Per the germline V gene, CDR1 is MNHEY and CDR2 is SVGAGI. Trimming left V 7 bases short and J 7 bases short, with 17 bases between. This CDR3 is built from 15 residues. Remarks on this clone: The antigen remains undetermined.

Sequencing was performed with immunoSEQ multiplex PCR; in TCRdb, only in-frame clones are kept and a portion is missing. Here the sample spans about 90,000 clones, around 88% being singletons. The specimen comprised peripheral blood, sampled on day 0 of MenACWY control vaccination. The TCR comes from an adult in good health. The rearrangement joins TRBV6-5 to TRBJ1-6, with D possibly TRBD1 on 5 matching bases. CDR3 DNA: TGTGCCAGCATAGGGGCCTATACTATCAATTCACCCCTCCACTTT. Its protein product is CASIGAYTINSPLHF.